The 27 T cell receptor beta chains given below trace back to one sample, sequenced in a study of OX40 agonist ivuxolimab in advanced cancers. The assay was immunoSEQ multiplex PCR, and TCRdb's table has in-frame clones only and misses some. The sample comprises roughly 80,000 clones, around 85% of which are singletons, and 1.5% to 2% rests with the top ten. Sequenced material: CD4+ or CD8+ T cells sorted from blood, taken in a trial of the OX40 agonist ivuxolimab. These TCRs come from an adult with an advanced solid tumor such as melanoma, head and neck, liver or kidney cancer.

The chain couples TRBV18 to TRBJ1-3; D gene ambiguous. Per the germline V gene, CDR1 is KGHSH and CDR2 is LQKENI. V gave up 3 bases and J gave up 2 bases, with 11 bases separating them. This CDR3 is built from 15 residues. CDR3 in DNA: TGTGCCAGCTCACCTTGGGCTGAAACTGGAAACACCATATATTTT. This gives the protein CASSPWAETGNTIYF.

The chain carries TRBV6-1 and TRBJ2-1, with 10 bases aligning to TRBD1. Trimming removed 5 bases from V and 9 bases from J; junction bases left unmatched: 10. This CDR3 spans 15 amino acids. The germline V gene has CDR1 MNHNS and CDR2 SASEGT. The CDR3 spells CASSPRQGAKAEQFF. The CDR3, as DNA: TGTGCCAGCAGTCCCCGACAGGGGGCAAAGGCTGAGCAGTTCTTC.

The chain employs TRBV30 and TRBJ2-3; D is possibly TRBD1 (5 bases). CDR3 length equals 15 residues. Trimming removed 0 bases at V and 1 base at J, with 11 bases between. Germline loops: CDR1 GTSNPN, CDR2 SVGIG (reference sequence). CDR3 nucleotides: TGTGCCTGGAGTGTAGGGCAGGGCGGCACAGATACGCAGTATTTT. It specifies CAWSVGQGGTDTQYF.

The V gene is TRBV11-2, the J gene TRBJ1-1; weak D call: TRBD1 (6 bases). Looked up from germline, CDR1 is SGHAT and CDR2 is FQNNGV. V lost 1 base, J lost 10 bases, and 16 bases lay in between. This CDR3 is 14 amino acids long. CDR3 nucleotide sequence: TGTGCCAGCAGCTTAGCGGGGGCCAGGAGAAGAGCTTTCTTT. Translated, it gives CASSLAGARRRAFF.

The chain carries TRBV4-3 and TRBJ2-4, with TRBD2 matching 13 bases. J was trimmed by 7 bases and V by 1 base; bases with no gene match: 19. The germline V gene encodes CDR1 LGHNA and CDR2 YSLEER. This CDR3 contains 21 residues. The chain's CDR3 is CASSQVLGQGSTSGRGNIQYF. The DNA of the CDR3 is TGCGCCAGCAGCCAAGTATTAGGACAGGGTAGTACTAGCGGGAGGGGGAACATTCAGTACTTC.

As DNA, the CDR3 is TGCGCCAGTCGGGACAGCAACTCCTACGAGCAGTACTTC. Translating it yields CASRDSNSYEQYF. This chain uses TRBV10-1 with TRBJ2-7; TRBD1 agrees at 7 bases. This CDR3 comprises 13 residues. J gave up 0 bases and V 9 bases, and 5 bases lay outside the gene matches. Germline V lookup: CDR1 WNHNN, CDR2 SYGVQD (reference sequence).

This clone has just a few counts. The rearrangement links TRBV2 to TRBJ2-3, with TRBD2 identical over 16 bases. The germline V gene encodes CDR1 SNHLY and CDR2 FYNNEI. The CDR3 is 16 residues long. After removal of 6 bases from V and 4 bases from J, the junction contained 4 bases not matched to a gene. Here the CDR3 DNA reads TGTGCCAGCAGCGGGACTAGCGGGGGGGGTTCAGATACGCAGTATTTT. This encodes CASSGTSGGGSDTQYF.

The chain joins TRBV4-1 to TRBJ2-7; TRBD1 aligns across 9 bases. Per the germline V gene, CDR1 is MGHRA and CDR2 is YSYEKL. The junction had 5 bases not matched to a gene; V was cut back by 5 bases and J by 0 bases. This CDR3 contains 15 residues. CDR3: CASSLQGATSYEQYF. The CDR3 coding sequence is TGCGCCAGCAGCTTACAGGGGGCAACCTCCTACGAGCAGTACTTC.

The rearrangement links TRBV2 to TRBJ1-3; D gene unclear. The germline V gene has CDR1 SNHLY and CDR2 FYNNEI. The CDR3 spans 13 residues. Trimming took off 3 bases at V and 7 bases at J, with 10 bases between the two ends. CDR3 nucleotides: TGTGCCAGCAGTGATAGAGGGTTGAACACCATATATTTT. It translates to CASSDRGLNTIYF.

This chain uses TRBV2 with TRBJ2-3, with 11 bases lining up with TRBD2. Germline V CDR1 and CDR2: SNHLY, FYNNEI. V dropped 6 bases and J dropped 0; count of bases not matched to a gene: 8. This CDR3 is built from 17 residues. CDR3 nucleotide sequence: TGTGCCAGCAGGAAAGGACGACTAGCGGGGAGCACAGATACGCAGTATTTT. This encodes CASRKGRLAGSTDTQYF.

This clone was detected a few times. The identical CDR3 is also encoded by other nucleotide sequences in the sample. The chain is built from TRBV28 and TRBJ1-5; TRBD1 might be the D (5 bases). The CDR3 totals 13 residues. Between the trimmed V and J ends, which lost 6 bases and 0 bases, there was a span of 6 bases. CDR1 and CDR2 (germline): MDHEN, SYDVKM. The CDR3 reads CASRTVSNQPQHF. The CDR3 DNA sequence: TGTGCCAGCAGGACAGTTAGCAATCAGCCCCAGCATTTT.

The CDR3 DNA reads TGCGCCAGCAGCTCATCACCGGGACAGGGAGGAGAAAAACTGTTTTTT. Translating gives CASSSSPGQGGEKLFF. The gene calls are TRBV5-1 and TRBJ1-4; 9 bases are shared with TRBD1. Germline V gene data show CDR1 as SGHRS and CDR2 as YFSETQ. The CDR3 is made up of 16 amino acids. V dropped 3 bases and J dropped 8; count of bases not matched to a gene: 11. The full variable domain, in which reference TRBV5-1 and TRBJ1-4 provide the parts outside the CDR3, is KAGVTQTPRYLIKTRGQQVTLSCSPISGHRSVSWYQQTPGQGLQFLFEYFSETQRNKGNFPGRFSGRQFSNSRSEMNVSTLELGDSALYLCASSSSPGQGGEKLFFGSGTQLSVL.

V is TRBV9 and J is TRBJ2-1, with D perhaps TRBD1 or TRBD2 (5 bases each). Germline loops: CDR1 SGDLS, CDR2 YYNGEE. The CDR3 is 16 amino acids. The V end was cut by 0 bases, the J end by 0 bases, with 10 bases between. The chain's CDR3 is CASSVVSGSSYNEQFF. Written as DNA, the CDR3 is TGTGCCAGCAGCGTAGTGTCAGGGAGCTCCTACAATGAGCAGTTCTTC.

The chain uses TRBV4-2 and TRBJ2-7, with a weak D call TRBD2 (5 bases). V was clipped by 4 bases and J by 0 bases, with 10 bases between them. CDR1 LGHNA and CDR2 YNFKEQ come from the germline V gene. CDR3 length: 14 amino acids. The CDR3 loop is CASSRPGDSYEQYF. In nucleotides, the CDR3 is TGTGCCAGCAGCCGCCCCGGGGACTCCTACGAGCAGTACTTC.

The chain has TRBV28 and TRBJ1-6, with D possibly TRBD1 on 5 matching bases. The CDR3 has 15 residues. Germline values: CDR1 MDHEN, CDR2 SYDVKM. V was pared by 6 bases and J by 9 bases, with 18 bases between. The CDR3 here is CASSPMFGGSSPLHF. For the CDR3, the DNA is TGTGCCAGCAGCCCAATGTTTGGGGGGAGTTCACCCCTCCACTTT.

The chain combines TRBV7-9 with TRBJ1-3, with a possible D match to TRBD1 (5 bases). CDR1 and CDR2 from the germline V gene are SEHNR and FQNEAQ (reference sequence). The CDR3 loop spans 16 amino acids. Between the trimmed V and J ends, which lost 5 bases and 7 bases, there was a span of 21 bases. The CDR3 spells CASSQGVETPGNTIYF. Written as DNA, the CDR3 is TGTGCCAGCAGCCAGGGCGTCGAGACTCCGGGGAACACCATATATTTT.

The chain is built from TRBV28 and TRBJ2-2, with TRBD2 identical over 10 bases. V was pared by 8 bases and J by 1 base, with 7 bases of the junction left unmatched. There are 16 residues in the CDR3. Germline CDR1 MDHEN, CDR2 SYDVKM. The CDR3: CASLEAGGENTGELFF. CDR3 in DNA: TGTGCCAGCCTTGAAGCGGGAGGGGAGAACACCGGGGAGCTGTTTTTT.

The rearrangement links TRBV10-1 to TRBJ1-5; D is ambiguous. Germline CDR1 WNHNN, CDR2 SYGVQD (reference sequence). This CDR3 is built from 12 residues. Trimming left V 4 bases short and J 8 bases short, with 9 bases between. The CDR3 here is CASSVSQKPQHF. Here the CDR3 DNA reads TGCGCCAGCAGTGTATCCCAGAAGCCCCAGCATTTT.

V gene TRBV30 combines with J gene TRBJ2-7, with a possible D match to TRBD2 (6 bases). CDR3 size: 12 residues. V was pared by 2 bases and J by 7 bases, with 12 bases between. Germline V CDR1 and CDR2: GTSNPN, SVGIG (reference sequence). The CDR3 DNA reads as TGTGCCTGGAGTCCCCGTGCGGGGGAGCAGTACTTC. Protein product: CAWSPRAGEQYF.

V usage is TRBV5-8 and J usage is TRBJ2-4; D unclear. The CDR3 totals 14 residues. Germline CDR1 SGHTS, CDR2 YDEGEE. V was clipped by 3 bases and J by 0 bases, with 7 bases between them. The CDR3: CASSWYLAKNIQYF. The CDR3 bases are TGTGCCAGCAGCTGGTATTTAGCCAAAAACATTCAGTACTTC.

This sequence joins TRBV7-2 and TRBJ2-1, with D perhaps TRBD1 or TRBD2 (5 bases each). The CDR3 consists of 15 residues. The V and J ends lost 6 bases and 0 bases respectively, with 12 bases between them. CDR1 is SGHTA and CDR2 is FQGNSA in the germline V gene. CDR3 sequence (DNA): TGTGCCAGCAGAGGGACCAGGAGCTCCTACAATGAGCAGTTCTTC. Amino acid sequence: CASRGTRSSYNEQFF.

As regards this clone: Other DNA sequences in the sample encode the same CDR3. The chain employs TRBV5-6 and TRBJ2-6; a weak D match, TRBD2 (5 bases). The germline V gene encodes CDR1 SGHDT and CDR2 YYEEEE. The V end was cut by 2 bases, the J end by 0 bases, with 6 bases between. The CDR3 extends over 15 amino acids. Here the CDR3 reads CASSFRGSGANVLTF. Here the CDR3 DNA reads TGTGCCAGCAGCTTTCGGGGCTCTGGGGCCAACGTCCTGACTTTC.

The rearrangement uses TRBV9 and TRBJ2-2, with D tentatively TRBD2 (5 bases). V was pared by 0 bases and J by 5 bases, with 11 bases between. The CDR3 extends over 15 amino acids. The V gene's germline CDR1 is SGDLS and CDR2 YYNGEE. CDR3 coding DNA: TGTGCCAGCAGCGTAGGGGTTGGGGAGACCGGGGAGCTGTTTTTT. Its translation is CASSVGVGETGELFF.

The chain has TRBV29-1 and TRBJ2-5; 10 bases align to TRBD1. Per germline, CDR1 SQVTM and CDR2 ANQGSEA. With 4 bases clipped from V and 10 bases from J, the junction kept 15 bases outside the gene matches. The CDR3 consists of 15 residues. The DNA for the CDR3 is TGCAGCGTTGGGGCCTCCGGGACAGGGGCCCTGGTCCAGTACTTC. It yields the protein CSVGASGTGALVQYF.

V and J are TRBV28 and TRBJ1-2, with D tentatively TRBD1 (6 bases). Germline V gives CDR1 MDHEN, CDR2 SYDVKM. This CDR3 comprises 14 residues. Trimming shortened V by 3 bases and J by 3 bases, and 11 bases separated the two germline ends. The CDR3 reads CASSLGGADYGYTF. As DNA, the CDR3 is TGTGCCAGCAGTTTGGGGGGCGCTGACTATGGCTACACCTTC.

This sequence joins TRBV6-6 and TRBJ2-3; the D gene is possibly TRBD1 (6 bases). The CDR3 contains 14 residues. Per the germline V gene, CDR1 is MNHNY and CDR2 is SVGAGI (reference sequence). V shed 2 bases and J shed 2 bases, with 8 bases lying between them. The CDR3 loop is CASSYGGPTDTQYF. For the CDR3, the DNA is TGTGCCAGCAGTTACGGGGGCCCCACAGATACGCAGTATTTT.

The J gene is TRBJ1-3, the V gene TRBV10-1; a possible D gene is TRBD1 (5 bases). CDR1 and CDR2 (germline): WNHNN, SYGVQD (reference sequence). The CDR3 sequence is 13 residues long. The V end lost 8 bases, the J end lost 1 base, and 9 bases lay between the germline ends. The CDR3 here is CASSSGSGNTIYF. As DNA, the CDR3 is TGCGCCAGCTCGTCAGGGTCTGGAAACACCATATATTTT.